This T cell receptor (beta chain) was documented in a study of long-term antiretroviral therapy in people with HIV. This CDR3 spans 13 amino acids. Germline V gives CDR1 LNHDA, CDR2 SQIVND (reference sequence). Trimming removed 8 bases from V and 8 bases from J, with 16 bases in between. HIV-positive participants were all treated in the United States. Assay version v3.0 of immunoSEQ was used, and it was run at survey level. Profiling relied on immunoSEQ multiplex PCR, and the TCRdb table lists in-frame clones only, not all of them. The sample shows 30,000 or so clones, more than 85% of them seen only once.

The TCR sequence derives from a man aged 45-65 years with HIV. The chain recombines TRBV19 with TRBJ2-1; D is perhaps TRBD1 (5 bases). Material: unsorted PBMCs, obtained around 5 years before starting antiretroviral therapy. The CDR3 loop reads CASGFLRGDEQFF. The CDR3, as DNA: TGTGCCAGTGGATTTCTTAGGGGTGATGAGCAGTTCTTC.